This TCR beta chain was sequenced during a study of CD8+CD57+ T cells in acquired aplastic anemia. Study context: Sorted CD4+ and CD8+ cell DNA averaged about 3.5 ug.

Selection for sequencing was limited to patients who had shown CD8+CD57+ cell expansion by flow cytometry. This clonotype was detected ten times or more. The TCR beta profiling, which covered VDJ combination and CDR3 sequence, was carried out using genomic DNA as the template. In TCRdb, the reads were re-called with MiXCR into one record per CDR3 protein. The data contain approximately 150,000 distinct CDR3 sequences, around half of them singletons. The germline V gene encodes CDR1 SGHKS and CDR2 YYEKEE (reference sequence). There are 15 residues in the CDR3. The trim removed 0 bases at V and 2 bases at J, leaving 3 bases unmatched.

The sample taken for sequencing was sorted CD4+, CD8+, or CD8+CD57+ T cells (not recorded which) from PBMCs. The rearrangement joins TRBV5-5 to TRBJ2-3; 7 nucleotides agree with TRBD1. The clonotype originates from a human donor with aplastic anemia. In DNA form, the CDR3 reads TGTGCCAGCAGCTTGGGGGACAGCAACACAGATACGCAGTATTTT. Encoded protein: CASSLGDSNTDTQYF.